The 8 T cell receptor beta chains in this list originate from one sample, sequenced in a study of blood T cell repertoires in COVID-19. Clones were sequenced by immunoSEQ multiplex PCR, and TCRdb holds only the in-frame ones, with some missing. The sample lists roughly 160,000 clones; about four fifths were seen once. The sequencing sample was made of peripheral blood. Receptors originate from a man younger than 35 with active or convalescent COVID-19.

In its sample, this clone was seen a few times. The chain joins TRBV5-4 to TRBJ1-6; the match to TRBD1 covers 9 bases. The V segment lost 4 bases and the J segment 7 bases; nucleotides outside the gene matches: 6. The CDR3 consists of 15 residues. From germline, CDR1 is SGHNT and CDR2 YYREEE (reference sequence). DNA for the CDR3: TGTGCCAGCAGCCACCGGGACAGGGAGAATTCACCCCTCCACTTT. Translated: CASSHRDRENSPLHF.

The chain is built from TRBV3-1 (or the pseudogene TRBV3-2) and TRBJ2-7; the match to TRBD2 covers 8 bases. Germline CDR1 reads LGHDT; CDR2 reads YNNKEL (reference sequence). The V gene end was trimmed by 8 bases and the J gene end by 4 bases; junction bases not matched to a gene: 1. This CDR3 is 11 amino acids long. CDR3 in DNA: TGTGCCAGCCGGGGGGGGTACGAGCAGTACTTC. It is translated as CASRGGYEQYF.

The chain has TRBV6-5 and TRBJ2-2; 9 bases are a match to TRBD1. The CDR3 is made up of 14 amino acids. V trimming: 8 bases; J trimming: 3 bases; junction bases outside the gene matches: 4. Germline V gene sequence: CDR1 MNHEY, CDR2 SVGAGI. The CDR3 DNA is TGTGCCAGCGGGACAGGGTTTGACACCGGGGAGCTGTTTTTT. Translating it yields CASGTGFDTGELFF.

This CDR3 reads CASSQGVRGLAGQETQYF. Written as DNA, the CDR3 is TGCGCCAGCAGCCAGGGGGTTCGAGGCCTAGCGGGACAAGAGACCCAGTACTTC. V and J are TRBV4-3 and TRBJ2-5, with 9 bases fitting TRBD2. V shed 3 bases and J 2 bases; nucleotides not matched to a gene: 13. Germline V CDR1 and CDR2: LGHNA, YSLEER. The CDR3 has 18 residues.

The chain employs TRBV6-5 and TRBJ1-1; D is ambiguous. In germline, CDR1 is MNHEY, CDR2 SVGAGI. V lost 5 bases to trimming and J lost 3 bases, with 13 bases between them. The CDR3 runs to 14 residues. The CDR3 region is CASSPSWAYTEAFF. Here the CDR3 DNA reads TGTGCCAGCAGTCCGTCATGGGCCTACACTGAAGCTTTCTTT.

This sequence joins TRBV5-1 and TRBJ2-1; TRBD2 agrees at 16 bases. The trim removed 4 bases at V and 9 bases at J, leaving 13 bases unmatched. The V gene's germline CDR1 is SGHRS and CDR2 YFSETQ. The CDR3 totals 18 residues. The CDR3 here is CASSPKITGTSGRVEQFF. The CDR3 DNA sequence: TGCGCCAGCAGCCCAAAGATAACGGGGACTAGCGGGAGGGTTGAGCAGTTCTTC.

The chain carries TRBV5-1 and TRBJ2-7; TRBD1 aligns across 10 bases. The CDR3 covers 16 residues. V shed 2 bases and J 2 bases; nucleotides not matched to a gene: 7. Germline V gives CDR1 SGHRS, CDR2 YFSETQ. CDR3 residues: CASSFPGQGVTYEQYF. DNA of the CDR3: TGCGCCAGCAGCTTTCCCGGACAGGGGGTAACCTACGAGCAGTACTTC.

The count of this clone is one. The gene calls are TRBV5-1 and TRBJ2-5; 9 nucleotides match TRBD2. The CDR3 spans 15 residues. Losses at the gene ends were 5 bases for V and 3 bases for J; bases not matched to a gene: 8. Germline V lookup: CDR1 SGHRS, CDR2 YFSETQ. CDR3 nucleotide sequence: TGCGCCAGCAGACGCGGGGGGGAGTTAAAAGAGACCCAGTACTTC. It is translated as CASRRGGELKETQYF.